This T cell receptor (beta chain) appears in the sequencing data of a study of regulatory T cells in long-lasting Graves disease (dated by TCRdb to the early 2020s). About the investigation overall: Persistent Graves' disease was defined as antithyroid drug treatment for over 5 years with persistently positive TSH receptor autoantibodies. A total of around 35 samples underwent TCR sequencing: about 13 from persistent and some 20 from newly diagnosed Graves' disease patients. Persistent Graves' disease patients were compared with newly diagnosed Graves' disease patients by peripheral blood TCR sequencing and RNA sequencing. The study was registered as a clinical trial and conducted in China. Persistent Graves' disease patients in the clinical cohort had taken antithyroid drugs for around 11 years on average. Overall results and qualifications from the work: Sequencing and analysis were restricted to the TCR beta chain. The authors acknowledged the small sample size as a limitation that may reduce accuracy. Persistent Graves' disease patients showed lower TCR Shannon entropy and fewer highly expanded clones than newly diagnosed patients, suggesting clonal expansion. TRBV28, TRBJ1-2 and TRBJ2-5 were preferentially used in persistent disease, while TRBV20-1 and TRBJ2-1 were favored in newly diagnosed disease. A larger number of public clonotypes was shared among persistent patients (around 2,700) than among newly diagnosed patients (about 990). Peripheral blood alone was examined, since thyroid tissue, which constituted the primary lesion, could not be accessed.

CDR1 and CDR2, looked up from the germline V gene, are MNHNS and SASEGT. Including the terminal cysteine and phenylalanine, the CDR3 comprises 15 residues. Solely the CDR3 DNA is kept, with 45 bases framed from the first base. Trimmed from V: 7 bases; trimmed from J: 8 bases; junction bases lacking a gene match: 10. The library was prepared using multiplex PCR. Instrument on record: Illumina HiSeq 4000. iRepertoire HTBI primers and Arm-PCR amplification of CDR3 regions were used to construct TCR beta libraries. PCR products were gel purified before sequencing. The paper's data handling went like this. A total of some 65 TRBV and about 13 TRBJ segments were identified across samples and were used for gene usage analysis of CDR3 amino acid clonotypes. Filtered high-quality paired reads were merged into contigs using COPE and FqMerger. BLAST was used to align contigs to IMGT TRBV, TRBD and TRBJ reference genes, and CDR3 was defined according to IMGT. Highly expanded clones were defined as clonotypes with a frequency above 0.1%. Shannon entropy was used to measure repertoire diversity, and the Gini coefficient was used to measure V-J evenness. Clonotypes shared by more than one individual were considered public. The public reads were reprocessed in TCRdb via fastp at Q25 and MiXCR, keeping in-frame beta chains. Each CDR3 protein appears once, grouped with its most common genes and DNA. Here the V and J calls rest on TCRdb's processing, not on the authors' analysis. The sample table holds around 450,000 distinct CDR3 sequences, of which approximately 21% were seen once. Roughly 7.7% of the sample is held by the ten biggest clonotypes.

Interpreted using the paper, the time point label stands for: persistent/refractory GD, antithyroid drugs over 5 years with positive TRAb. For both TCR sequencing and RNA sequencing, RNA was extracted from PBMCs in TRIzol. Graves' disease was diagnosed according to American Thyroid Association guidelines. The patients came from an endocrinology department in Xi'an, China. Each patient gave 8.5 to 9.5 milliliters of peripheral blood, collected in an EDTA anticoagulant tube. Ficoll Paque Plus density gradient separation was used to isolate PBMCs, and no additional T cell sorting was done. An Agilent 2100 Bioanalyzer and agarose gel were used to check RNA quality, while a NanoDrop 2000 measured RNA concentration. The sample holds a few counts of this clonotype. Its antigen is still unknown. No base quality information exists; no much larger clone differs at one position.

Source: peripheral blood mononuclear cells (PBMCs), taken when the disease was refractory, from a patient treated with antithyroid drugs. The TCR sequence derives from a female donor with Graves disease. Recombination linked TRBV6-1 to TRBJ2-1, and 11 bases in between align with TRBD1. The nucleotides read TGTGCCAGCACGAGAAGGACAGGGGGCAGGGATGAGCAGTTCTTC. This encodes CASTRRTGGRDEQFF.